This note documents a single T cell receptor (beta chain) sequence. What it binds is not known. This record comes from a study of shared clonotypes between healthy human individuals. Study-wide points: The small donor group covered limited genetic and exposure diversity.

Germline V CDR1 and CDR2: SEHNR, FQNEAQ (reference sequence). V gave up 5 bases and J gave up 7 bases, with 30 bases separating them. The CDR3 is made up of 18 amino acids. Naive CD8 cells lacked CD45RO, underwent positive selection for CCR7 and left out terminally differentiated effector memory CD45RA+ cells. Donors were healthy HIV-negative adults without recently reported acute infections or vaccinations. Several immunoSEQ plates held equal portions of the genomic DNA taken from each subset. Data came from immunoSEQ multiplex PCR; TCRdb stores just in-frame clones and leaves some out. The table has roughly 810,000 clones, 90% to 97% seen once.

This sequence joins TRBV7-9 and TRBJ2-7, with unresolved D. The source of this sequence is a man under 40 in good health. Specimen: naive CD8+ T cells sorted from blood. For the CDR3, the DNA is TGTGCCAGCAGCCCTCCGATGGGGAATCGCGGAGAGTCTCGGGAGCAGTACTTC. Translation: CASSPPMGNRGESREQYF.